This record concerns one TCR beta chain sequence. Antigen unknown. The data belong to a study of CD8 T cells in ankylosing spondylitis. Notes on the study in general: Reported data indicate significant enrichment of disease-linked clones within matched ankylosing spondylitis synovial fluid. Past studies reported some motif variants in reactive arthritis synovial fluid and blood. Ankylosing spondylitis blood appeared to be characterized by a TCR beta motif of 8 or 9 highly homologous variants. Disease-associated clonotypes exhibited CD8+ identity and were relatively infrequent in peripheral blood.

Germline V CDR1 and CDR2: SGHVS, FQNEAQ. This CDR3 spans 15 amino acids. Trimming shortened V by 1 base and J by 3 bases, and 12 bases separated the two germline ends. TCRdb processed the 5' RACE reads anew with MiXCR; each CDR3 protein has one entry. The repertoire holds under 170,000 distinct CDR3 sequences, with roughly 44% as singletons. Sequencing was done on a sample of synovial fluid, either unsorted or a sorted T cell fraction (not recorded which). The receptor comes from a male donor with ankylosing spondylitis. This chain connects TRBV7-8 to TRBJ1-2; D unresolved. In DNA, the CDR3 is TGTGCCAGCAGCTTAGGGCTTTCCGGCTACTATGGCTACACCTTC. This encodes CASSLGLSGYYGYTF. The entire variable domain, with the rest obtained from reference TRBV7-8 and TRBJ1-2, is as follows: GAGVSQSPRYKVAKRGQDVALRCDPISGHVSLFWYQQALGQGPEFLTYFQNEAQLDKSGLPSDRFFAERPEGSVSTLKIQRTQQEDSAVYLCASSLGLSGYYGYTFGSGTRLTVV.